The rows below give T cell receptor beta chains drawn from one sample of a study of T cell responses to AZD1222 COVID-19 vaccine. Assay: immunoSEQ multiplex PCR; the TCRdb copy retains only in-frame clones and omits some. The data show under 30,000 clones, approximately 86% seen once. The sequencing used peripheral blood, collected 28 days after the second AZD1222 dose. These receptors were taken from an adult who received the AZD1222 COVID-19 vaccine. CDR3s include the opening cysteine and the closing phenylalanine or tryptophan. Fields, in order: D gene, clone size, V gene, J gene, CDR3 protein, CDR3 DNA. A D gene is named only where the DNA matches it firmly. Not all rows give a size; the values are once, few, many and, for expanded clones, a class.

NA	NA	TRBV6-5	TRBJ1-5	CASSPHGQGSQPQHF	TGTGCCAGCAGTCCACACGGGCAGGGGAGTCAGCCCCAGCATTTT
NA	NA	TRBV2	TRBJ2-2	CASTGNDANTGELFF	TGTGCCAGCACAGGGAACGATGCGAACACCGGGGAGCTGTTTTTT
NA	once	TRBV5-6	TRBJ2-1	CASSSRRLVPYNEQFF	TGTGCCAGCAGCTCGCGCCGACTAGTTCCCTACAATGAGCAGTTCTTC
TRBD1	NA	TRBV7-2	TRBJ2-7	CASSLGQGAYEQYF	TGTGCCAGCAGCTTAGGACAGGGGGCCTACGAGCAGTACTTC
NA	NA	TRBV27	TRBJ2-3	CASSLRGPDTQYF	TGTGCCAGCAGTCTCAGGGGACCAGATACGCAGTATTTT
TRBD1	NA	TRBV29-1	TRBJ1-4	CSVGGQLTNEKLFF	TGCAGCGTTGGGGGACAGCTGACTAATGAAAAACTGTTTTTT
NA	NA	TRBV19	TRBJ1-1	CASSWAWQLRGDTEAFF	TGTGCCAGTAGTTGGGCGTGGCAGCTCCGTGGAGACACTGAAGCTTTCTTT
NA	NA	TRBV19	TRBJ2-3	CASSPSLADTQYF	TGTGCCAGTAGTCCCTCACTAGCAGATACGCAGTATTTT
NA	NA	TRBV21-1	TRBJ1-2	CASSPRATISGGENYGYTF	TGTGCCAGCAGCCCCCGTGCTACGATATCGGGAGGGGAGAACTATGGCTACACCTTC
TRBD1	NA	TRBV10-3	TRBJ2-2	CAISSGQGDTGELFF	TGTGCCATCAGCTCCGGACAGGGGGACACCGGGGAGCTGTTTTTT